The clone carrying this T cell receptor beta chain was counted once. Here immunoSEQ multiplex PCR was the method, and the copy in TCRdb shows in-frame clones only, minus some. The sample has about 70,000 clones, about nine tenths seen once. The sample comes from a study of OX40 agonist ivuxolimab in advanced cancers. Trimming took off 6 bases at V and 5 bases at J, with 17 bases between the two ends. In germline, CDR1 is MNHNS, CDR2 SASEGT. The CDR3 spans 15 residues. The sample here was CD4+ or CD8+ T cells sorted from blood, taken in a trial of the OX40 agonist ivuxolimab. The source of this sequence is an adult with an advanced solid tumor such as melanoma, head and neck, liver or kidney cancer. This chain uses TRBV6-1 with TRBJ1-5, with D possibly matching TRBD1 (5 bases). The CDR3 here is CASSAEQVIYQPQHF. For the CDR3, the DNA is TGTGCCAGCAGCGCAGAACAGGTAATTTATCAGCCCCAGCATTTT.